These T cell receptor beta chains were read from a single sample in a study of T cell responses to AZD1222 COVID-19 vaccine. The assay was immunoSEQ multiplex PCR, and TCRdb's table has in-frame clones only and misses some. The data hold 100,000 or so clones, with 70% to 90% observed a single time. The material was peripheral blood, obtained 28 days after the second AZD1222 dose. These receptors were taken from an adult who received the AZD1222 COVID-19 vaccine. CDR3s include the opening cysteine and the closing phenylalanine or tryptophan. D genes are given only for firm matches. Part of the rows lack a size; the others show once, few, many or a class for expanded clones.

DNA: TGTGCCAGCAGTTCTCGCAAATTAGGACGGGAAAAACTGTTTTTT
CDR3: CASSSRKLGREKLFF
V: TRBV6-5
size: .
D: .
J: TRBJ1-4
length: 15

DNA: TGTGCCAGCAGTGACTCGGGGACCTCTGGGGCCAACGTCCTGACTTTC
CDR3: CASSDSGTSGANVLTF
V: TRBV6-4
size: .
D: .
J: TRBJ2-6
length: 16

DNA: TGTGCCAGCAGCCAAGATCAGAGGGGGCCTTATGGCTACACCTTC
CDR3: CASSQDQRGPYGYTF
V: TRBV3-1/TRBV3-2
size: .
D: TRBD1
J: TRBJ1-2
length: 15

DNA: TGTGCCAGCAGTTCACAGGGAGGAGAGACCCAGTACTTC
CDR3: CASSSQGGETQYF
V: TRBV6-5
size: .
D: .
J: TRBJ2-5
length: 13

DNA: TGCGCCAGCAGCCAAGAGGGACACAGACCTATCGGGACTGAAGCTTTCTTT
CDR3: CASSQEGHRPIGTEAFF
V: TRBV4-1
size: .
D: .
J: TRBJ1-1
length: 17

DNA: TGTGCCAGCAGTTTAGAGCAGGGTAATGAAAAACTGTTTTTT
CDR3: CASSLEQGNEKLFF
V: TRBV28
size: .
D: .
J: TRBJ1-4
length: 14

DNA: TGTGCCACCAGTGATGCGGACAGGACGTTAGGCGGGGAGCTGTTTTTT
CDR3: CATSDADRTLGGELFF
V: TRBV24-1
size: .
D: TRBD1
J: TRBJ2-2
length: 16

DNA: TGTGTATCGCAGGAGAGCTCCTATAATTCACCCCTCCACTTT
CDR3: CVSQESSYNSPLHF
V: TRBV30
size: .
D: .
J: TRBJ1-6
length: 14

DNA: TGTGCCAGCAGTTTAACTGGAGGCCACGGTGAAAAACTGTTTTTT
CDR3: CASSLTGGHGEKLFF
V: TRBV28
size: .
D: .
J: TRBJ1-4
length: 15

DNA: TGCAGCGGGACAGGGAGAAATGAAAAACTGTTTTTT
CDR3: CSGTGRNEKLFF
V: TRBV29-1
size: few
D: TRBD1
J: TRBJ1-4
length: 12

DNA: TGTGCCAGCAGAGGACTAGCGGGATCCTACGAGCAGTACTTC
CDR3: CASRGLAGSYEQYF
V: TRBV2
size: few
D: TRBD2
J: TRBJ2-7
length: 14

DNA: TGTGCCAGCAGTGAATATACGGGAGTGCCCTACAATGAGCAGTTCTTC
CDR3: CASSEYTGVPYNEQFF
V: TRBV6-1
size: .
D: .
J: TRBJ2-1
length: 16

DNA: TGTGCCAGCAGTTTTATCGATTCTAGCAATCAGCCCCAGCATTTT
CDR3: CASSFIDSSNQPQHF
V: TRBV6-5
size: .
D: .
J: TRBJ1-5
length: 15

DNA: TGTGCCAGCAGTGAGCCGACTAGCGGAATCCAAGAGACCCAGTACTTC
CDR3: CASSEPTSGIQETQYF
V: TRBV2
size: .
D: TRBD2
J: TRBJ2-5
length: 16

DNA: TGTGCCAGCAGGGAGGGGAATCATCCCCAGCATTTT
CDR3: CASREGNHPQHF
V: TRBV2
size: once
D: .
J: TRBJ1-5
length: 12

DNA: TGTGCCAGCAGCTCAACCATCGACAGCCCTAACTATGGCTACACCTTC
CDR3: CASSSTIDSPNYGYTF
V: TRBV11-1
size: .
D: .
J: TRBJ1-2
length: 16

DNA: TGTGCCAGCAGGGGACTAGCGGACAATGAGCAGTTCTTC
CDR3: CASRGLADNEQFF
V: TRBV6-5
size: .
D: TRBD2
J: TRBJ2-1
length: 13

DNA: TGCGCCAGCAGTGAGTCGGCTGGACTAGCGGGAAGTGAGCAGTTCTTC
CDR3: CASSESAGLAGSEQFF
V: TRBV10-1
size: .
D: TRBD2
J: TRBJ2-1
length: 16

DNA: TGTGCCTGGTCGAATGGGGGGGCCGGGGCCAACGTCCTGACTTTC
CDR3: CAWSNGGAGANVLTF
V: TRBV30
size: .
D: .
J: TRBJ2-6
length: 15

DNA: TGTGCCAGCTCACCTGGGACAGGTGAAGCTTTCTTT
CDR3: CASSPGTGEAFF
V: TRBV18
size: few
D: TRBD1
J: TRBJ1-1
length: 12

DNA: TGTGCCAGCAGCCCCACAGGGGGCGCGACTGAAGCTTTCTTT
CDR3: CASSPTGGATEAFF
V: TRBV7-9
size: .
D: TRBD1
J: TRBJ1-1
length: 14

DNA: TGTGCCAGCTCTGGACAGGGGGCGATCACTGAAGCTTTCTTT
CDR3: CASSGQGAITEAFF
V: TRBV2
size: .
D: TRBD1
J: TRBJ1-1
length: 14

DNA: TGTGCCAGCACGGAGCGGTTCCTGAAAGACGAGCAGTACTTC
CDR3: CASTERFLKDEQYF
V: TRBV2
size: few
D: .
J: TRBJ2-7
length: 14

DNA: TGTGCCAGCAGCTTAGGTGCGAGCTCCTACAATGAGCAGTTCTTC
CDR3: CASSLGASSYNEQFF
V: TRBV11-2
size: .
D: .
J: TRBJ2-1
length: 15

DNA: TGTGCCACCAGCCAGCGGACCCGCGTCACCGGGGAGCTGTTTTTT
CDR3: CATSQRTRVTGELFF
V: TRBV15
size: .
D: .
J: TRBJ2-2
length: 15

DNA: TGTGCCAGCAGCCCAGACAACACTGGGCCCAACTATGGCTACACCTTC
CDR3: CASSPDNTGPNYGYTF
V: TRBV7-9
size: .
D: .
J: TRBJ1-2
length: 16

DNA: TGTGCCAGCAGCTCGGAAGAAAACTATGGCTACACCTTC
CDR3: CASSSEENYGYTF
V: TRBV7-6
size: .
D: .
J: TRBJ1-2
length: 13

DNA: TGTGCCAGCAGCTTGAATGCGGTAGATGAAAAACTGTTTTTT
CDR3: CASSLNAVDEKLFF
V: TRBV5-4
size: .
D: .
J: TRBJ1-4
length: 14

DNA: TGTGCCAGCAGCCTCACTAGCTCTGGGGGGTACGAGCAGTACTTC
CDR3: CASSLTSSGGYEQYF
V: TRBV4-2
size: .
D: .
J: TRBJ2-7
length: 15

DNA: TGTGCCAGCCAAGGTATTGGTGAAAAACTGTTTTTT
CDR3: CASQGIGEKLFF
V: TRBV6-5
size: once
D: .
J: TRBJ1-4
length: 12

DNA: TGTGCCAGCAGTGGAGGGGATGGGGATGAGCAGTTCTTC
CDR3: CASSGGDGDEQFF
V: TRBV27
size: once
D: .
J: TRBJ2-1
length: 13

DNA: TGTGCCTGGAGTGTTGAATTCAGGGGAACTGAAGCTTTCTTT
CDR3: CAWSVEFRGTEAFF
V: TRBV30
size: .
D: .
J: TRBJ1-1
length: 14

DNA: TGTGCCAGCAGCTCTCCGGAGACTGTCGCCTACGAGCAGTACTTC
CDR3: CASSSPETVAYEQYF
V: TRBV7-9
size: .
D: .
J: TRBJ2-7
length: 15

DNA: TGTGCCAGCAGCTTCGCGGGGACAGCCTTAGAGACCCAGTACTTC
CDR3: CASSFAGTALETQYF
V: TRBV5-4
size: .
D: .
J: TRBJ2-5
length: 15

DNA: TGTGCCACCAGCAGAGATCGGCAGGGGTTCGAAGCTTTCTTT
CDR3: CATSRDRQGFEAFF
V: TRBV15
size: .
D: .
J: TRBJ1-1
length: 14